These 9 T cell receptor beta chains originate from one sample sequenced in a study of blood T cell repertoires in COVID-19. Here immunoSEQ multiplex PCR was the method, and the copy in TCRdb shows in-frame clones only, minus some. This sample has 150,000 to 200,000 clones, with around 87% found just once. Sequenced material: peripheral blood. These receptors were collected from a man aged 18 to 35 with acute or convalescent COVID-19.

The chain carries TRBV24-1 and TRBJ2-3, with a possible D match to TRBD2 (7 bases). V was shortened by 7 bases and J by 0 bases, with 13 bases between the two germline ends. CDR3 length: 15 amino acids. Germline-derived CDR1 and CDR2 are KGHDR and SFDVKD. CDR3 nucleotides: TGTGCCACCAGGGGGGGGCAGGGAAGCACAGATACGCAGTATTTT. It codes for CATRGGQGSTDTQYF.

This clone was counted only a few times. V usage is TRBV9 and J usage is TRBJ1-2; the match to TRBD1 covers 11 bases. V trimming: 2 bases; J trimming: 3 bases; junction bases outside the gene matches: 3. The CDR3 runs to 15 residues. Germline V gives CDR1 SGDLS, CDR2 YYNGEE. The CDR3 sequence is CASSVGQGADYGYTF. In DNA, the CDR3 is TGTGCCAGCAGCGTCGGACAGGGGGCGGACTATGGCTACACCTTC. The full variable domain, with the rest looked up from reference TRBV9 and TRBJ1-2, is DSGVTQTPKHLITATGQRVTLRCSPRSGDLSVYWYQQSLDQGLQFLIQYYNGEERAKGNILERFSAQQFPDLHSELNLSSLELGDSALYFCASSVGQGADYGYTFGSGTRLTVV.

The CDR3 DNA is TGCAGCGTTGCCCCGACTAGCGGGGGCCAGCAAGAGACCCAGTACTTC. Amino acid sequence: CSVAPTSGGQQETQYF. This chain connects TRBV29-1 to TRBJ2-5; TRBD2 matches at 12 bases. The junction had 8 bases not matched to a gene; V was cut back by 4 bases and J by 2 bases. Germline values: CDR1 SQVTM, CDR2 ANQGSEA. This CDR3 spans 16 amino acids.

The rearrangement links TRBV2 to TRBJ2-7, with 7 positions matching TRBD1. CDR3 length equals 14 residues. The V gene end was trimmed by 8 bases and the J gene end by 3 bases; junction bases not matched to a gene: 10. Germline CDR1 reads SNHLY; CDR2 reads FYNNEI. In nucleotides, the CDR3 is TGTGCCAGCCAACAGGGGACAGAGGGCTACGAGCAGTACGTC. Translating gives CASQQGTEGYEQYV.

The V call is TRBV30, the J call TRBJ1-4; 9 positions agree with TRBD1. CDR3 length: 15 residues. V trimming: 1 base; J trimming: 8 bases; junction bases outside the gene matches: 8. Looked up from germline, CDR1 is GTSNPN and CDR2 is SVGIG (reference sequence). The CDR3 sequence is CAWSETGGAWEKLFF. CDR3 nucleotides: TGTGCCTGGAGTGAAACAGGGGGCGCGTGGGAAAAACTGTTTTTT.

The chain uses TRBV21-1 and TRBJ2-1; the table assigns TRBD1, which was not confirmed against the DNA. TRBV21-1 is marked as a pseudogene. The CDR3 has 16 amino acids. The CDR3 loop is CASSRCAGQHYNEQFF. The CDR3 nucleotides are TGTGCCAGCAGCAGGTGTGCGGGACAGCACTACAATGAGCAGTTCTTC.

The chain combines TRBV11-2 with TRBJ1-1; D not certain. V shed 3 bases and J shed 6 bases, with 5 bases lying between them. The CDR3 totals 11 residues. CDR1 and CDR2 (germline): SGHAT, FQNNGV. CDR3 DNA sequence: TGTGCCAGCAGCTTTACAGCTGAAGCTTTCTTT. This translates into CASSFTAEAFF.

This chain links TRBV19 with TRBJ1-1, with unresolved D. The CDR3 loop spans 17 amino acids. The germline CDR1 and CDR2 sequences are LNHDA and SQIVND (reference sequence). Trimming stripped 1 base from V and 1 base from J, with 16 bases between. The CDR3 reads CASSIVLEGTANTEAFF. DNA for the CDR3: TGTGCCAGTAGTATAGTGCTTGAGGGAACAGCGAACACTGAAGCTTTCTTT.

This clone has a handful of counts. CDR3 in amino acids: CATKGPGNEQFF. CDR3 coding DNA: TGTGCCACGAAGGGGCCAGGGAATGAGCAGTTCTTC. This chain connects TRBV12-5 to TRBJ2-1; a possible D gene is TRBD1 (5 bases). CDR3 size: 12 residues. Germline lookup yields CDR1 LGHNT and CDR2 FRNRAP. Full variable domain (remainder filled in from reference TRBV12-5 and TRBJ2-1): DARVTQTPRHKVTEMGQEVTMRCQPILGHNTVFWYRQTMMQGLELLAYFRNRAPLDDSGMPKDRFSAEMPDATLATLKIQPSEPRDSAVYFCATKGPGNEQFFGPGTRLTVL.